Each of the 8 T cell receptor beta chains below was sequenced from the same sample in a study of shared clonotypes between healthy human individuals (dated by TCRdb to 2020 to 2021). Library preparation used the immunoSEQ multiplex PCR assay. In its TCRdb copy, this immuneACCESS table keeps in-frame sequences only and misses some clones. Where compared with another copy, unresolved V genes explain less than half of these, and the others have no known cause. Across this sample there are about 490,000 clones, with 81% seen only once. The ten top clones hold approximately 12% of the sample. Sequenced material: PBMCs. The receptors were sampled from a woman aged 35 to 49 in good health. Some clones in this sample may be carry-over from other donors' samples.

V gene TRBV4-1 combines with J gene TRBJ2-7; D perhaps matches TRBD1 (5 bases). Trimming pared 1 base from V and 2 bases from J, leaving 12 bases between. This CDR3 has 15 residues. Germline V gene lookup returns CDR1 MGHRA and CDR2 YSYEKL. Here the CDR3 reads CASSQGLGVPYEQYF. The CDR3 bases are TGCGCCAGCAGCCAAGGGTTAGGGGTCCCCTACGAGCAGTACTTC.

The chain has TRBV5-6 and TRBJ2-7, with TRBD1 matching over 8 bases. The CDR3 sequence is 14 residues long. With 0 bases clipped from V and 7 bases from J, the junction kept 6 bases outside the gene matches. CDR1 and CDR2 (germline): SGHDT, YYEEEE. CDR3 amino acids: CASSLDGQGWEQYF. The DNA of the CDR3 is TGTGCCAGCAGCTTGGACGGACAGGGTTGGGAGCAGTACTTC.

The chain has TRBV5-1 and TRBJ2-1, with TRBD1 matching 7 bases. The CDR3 has 13 residues. V shed 4 bases, J shed 4 bases, and the junction held 2 bases outside the gene matches. Germline V gives CDR1 SGHRS, CDR2 YFSETQ. CDR3 protein: CASSVGQYNEQFF. The CDR3, as DNA: TGCGCCAGCAGCGTGGGACAGTACAATGAGCAGTTCTTC.

The chain employs TRBV7-9 and TRBJ1-4; tentative D call: TRBD1 (6 bases). V dropped 6 bases and J dropped 8 bases, with 19 bases sitting between them. This CDR3 spans 15 amino acids. From germline, CDR1 is SEHNR and CDR2 FQNEAQ (reference sequence). CDR3 in amino acids: CASSSATGNREKLFF. For the CDR3, the DNA is TGTGCCAGCAGTTCCGCTACAGGGAATCGGGAAAAACTGTTTTTT.

The V call is TRBV11-2, the J call TRBJ2-5; D might be TRBD1 (5 bases). The CDR3 consists of 16 residues. Germline lookup yields CDR1 SGHAT and CDR2 FQNNGV. Trimming removed 5 bases at V and 3 bases at J, with 19 bases between. The CDR3, as DNA: TGTGCCAGCAGCCCAAAGGGGCTATCGCTAGAAGAGACCCAGTACTTC. The encoded protein is CASSPKGLSLEETQYF.

The chain employs TRBV11-3 and TRBJ2-3, with D possibly being TRBD1 or TRBD2 (5 bases each). V was pared by 2 bases and J by 0 bases, with 9 bases between. The CDR3 loop spans 15 amino acids. Germline values: CDR1 SGHNT, CDR2 YENEEA. The CDR3 protein is CASSLRGRSTDTQYF. The CDR3 DNA follows: TGTGCCAGCAGCTTACGGGGACGGAGCACAGATACGCAGTATTTT. Full variable domain (rest looked up from reference TRBV11-3 and TRBJ2-3): EAGVVQSPRYKIIEKKQPVAFWCNPISGHNTLYWYLQNLGQGPELLIRYENEEAVDDSQLPKDRFSAERLKGVDSTLKIQPAELGDSAVYLCASSLRGRSTDTQYFGPGTRLTVL.

There are many counts of this clone. The rearrangement joins TRBV11-2 to TRBJ2-1, with D perhaps matching TRBD1 or TRBD2 (6 bases each). The CDR3 sequence is 16 residues long. Trimming left V 5 bases short and J 0 bases short, with 14 bases between. Germline-derived CDR1 and CDR2 are SGHAT and FQNNGV. The CDR3 loop reads CASSRRGDSSYNEQFF. The CDR3 DNA is TGTGCCAGCAGCCGTAGGGGGGATAGCTCCTACAATGAGCAGTTCTTC.

The rearrangement joins TRBV6-1 to TRBJ1-4; TRBD1 might be the D (5 bases). The V end was cut by 6 bases, the J end by 4 bases, with 9 bases between. Germline CDR1 and CDR2: MNHNS and SASEGT. The CDR3 loop spans 13 amino acids. CDR3 in amino acids: CASSDSLNEKLFF. The CDR3 DNA reads as TGTGCCAGCAGCGACAGCCTTAATGAAAAACTGTTTTTT.